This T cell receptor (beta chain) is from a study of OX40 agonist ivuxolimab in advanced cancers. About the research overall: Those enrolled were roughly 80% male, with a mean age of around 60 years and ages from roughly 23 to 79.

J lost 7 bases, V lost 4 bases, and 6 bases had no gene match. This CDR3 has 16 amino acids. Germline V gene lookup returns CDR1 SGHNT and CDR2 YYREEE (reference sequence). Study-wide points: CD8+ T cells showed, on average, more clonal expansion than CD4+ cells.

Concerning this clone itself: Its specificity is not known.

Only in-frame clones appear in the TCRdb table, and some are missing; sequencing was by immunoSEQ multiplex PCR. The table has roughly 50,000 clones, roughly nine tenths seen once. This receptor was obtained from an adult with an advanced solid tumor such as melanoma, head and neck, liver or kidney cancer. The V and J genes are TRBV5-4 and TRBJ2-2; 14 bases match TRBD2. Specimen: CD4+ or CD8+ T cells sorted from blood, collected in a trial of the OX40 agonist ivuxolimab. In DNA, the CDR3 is TGTGCCAGCAGCGCGGGACTAGCGGGAGTTGGCGGGGAGCTGTTTTTT. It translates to CASSAGLAGVGGELFF.